The clone carrying this TCR beta chain was counted many times. Its matching antigen is unknown. This sample is part of a study of T-cell memory formation after mild COVID-19. Background on the study: Clustering of TCRs was largely donor specific.

General observations from the study: Some responding clones appeared in pre-infection memory, suggesting cross-reactive memory joined.

Germline assignment: CDR1 ENHRY and CDR2 SYGVKD. The J segment lost 2 bases and the V segment lost 6 bases, leaving 6 bases of the junction unmatched. This CDR3 comprises 16 residues. Barcoded TCR alpha and TCR beta cDNA libraries with UMIs came from 5'RACE using constant-segment primers. TCRdb independently ran MiXCR on the 5' RACE reads; one entry per CDR3 protein. The sample gives approximately 340,000 distinct CDR3 sequences, 15% of which show up once; approximately 20% is in the top ten. The chain uses TRBV10-3 and TRBJ2-3, with TRBD2 identical over 12 bases. This clonotype was sampled from a man aged 18 to 30 who had mild COVID-19 (a few samples of this study predate the infection). Cell type and time point are not known. The specimen was PBMCs or a T cell subset sorted from them (not recorded which). CDR3 region: CAIRTWTSGVTDTQYF. CDR3 in DNA: TGTGCCATCAGGACCTGGACTAGCGGGGTCACAGATACGCAGTATTTT.